This T cell receptor (beta chain) was identified during a study of T-cell reconstitution after alpha-beta-depleted transplantation in children. Library preparation (for TCRbeta) was performed with unique molecular identifiers. TCRdb ran MiXCR on the PCR reads and lists one entry per CDR3 protein. The data contain more than 150,000 distinct CDR3 sequences, 14% to 15% of them singletons. This CDR3 has 14 residues. CDR1 and CDR2 (germline): SGDLS, YYNGEE. A remark on this clonotype: A much larger clone lies one base from this, so it may be a read error.

Sequenced material: PBMCs from the stem cell graft donor, taken from the stem cell graft. The chain is built from TRBV9 and TRBJ2-2; possible D gene TRBD2, 5 bases. The sequence came from a human donor who donated a stem cell graft to a child with acute lymphoblastic leukemia. The CDR3 spells CASSADGNTRELFF. The CDR3, as DNA: TGTGCCAGCAGTGCCGACGGGAACACCAGGGAGCTGTTTTTT.